The clone carrying this T cell receptor (beta chain) has only a few counts. What it binds is not known. The source of the sample is a study of T cells after yellow fever vaccination. The CDR3 has 16 amino acids. Germline-derived CDR1 and CDR2 are LGHDT and YNNKEL (reference sequence). Trimming took 4 bases from V and 2 from J, leaving 16 bases between them. General study results and limits: Although the secondary response was weaker, it peaked faster, at day 5 versus 15.

Using its own MiXCR run on the 5' RACE reads, TCRdb lists one record per CDR3 protein. Of around 340,000 distinct CDR3 sequences in the sample, around 13% were seen once. The source of this sequence is a man in his late teens or twenties who received the YFV17D yellow fever vaccine. The chain employs TRBV3-1 and TRBJ2-3; D is unresolved. The sequencing here drew on CD4+ T cells sorted from PBMCs, taken 15 days after the yellow fever booster vaccination. CDR3 in amino acids: CASSRRYTENTDTQYF. In DNA, the CDR3 is TGTGCCAGCAGCCGCCGTTACACCGAGAACACAGATACGCAGTATTTT.